This TCR beta chain was observed in a study of T cells after posttransplantation cyclophosphamide. Findings and caveats of the study: Skin or GI-infiltrating T cells shared few TRB sequences with blood. Recipient CMV seropositivity and CMV reactivation strongly tracked TRB clonality. Donor CD8+ memory clones often dominated recipient blood repertoires at later times.

Profiled with immunoSEQ multiplex PCR; TCRdb holds only in-frame clones, not every one. Sampling found 24,000 or so clones, none seen once. This clone was seen at least ten times. Antigen: not known. This receptor was obtained from a woman between 45 and 65 years old in good health, CMV-negative, and a related stem cell transplant donor. Material for sequencing was PBMCs.

As DNA, the CDR3 is TGTGCCAGCAGCCAGCTGGCCGGGACAGGGTCCTACGAGCAGTACTTC. Translation: CASSQLAGTGSYEQYF. The chain links TRBV7-9 to TRBJ2-7; TRBD1 agrees at 9 bases. The V gene's germline CDR1 is SEHNR and CDR2 FQNEAQ (reference sequence). J gave up 1 base and V 5 bases, and 9 bases lay outside the gene matches. This CDR3 is 16 amino acids long.